This T cell receptor beta chain was recorded in a study of blood T cell repertoires in COVID-19 (TCRdb year 2020). For context, the study as a whole: Samples covering the acute and convalescent phases of COVID-19 were provided by collaborators in the United States, Italy and Spain. The prospective study material was composed of cDNA or gDNA derived from T cells, B-cell-depleted T cells, or PBMCs. Deeply sampled blood TCRbeta repertoires from subjects exposed to, actively infected with, or recovered from COVID-19 were included in the dataset. The repertoires were made available in a free public database intended to serve as a resource for research on the immune response to SARS-CoV-2. The samples were drawn from two sources: the first 160 participants of the ongoing ImmuneRACE study, and 950 to 1,500 subjects contributed by 6 global collaborators. A de-identified subject ID, COVID-19 status, age in years and sex were almost always included in the sample metadata. Where available, HLA class I and class II types were obtained from metadata supplied by the sample provider rather than from assay-based typing.

Whole blood was collected in K2EDTA tubes by collaborating institutions according to the institutions' own protocols. For TCRbeta analysis, collaborators shipped samples as frozen whole blood, isolated PBMCs, or DNA extracted from either of those sample types. This clone was detected only once. This clone's antigen is unknown. Base qualities are missing; no much larger clone stands one base away. The immunoSEQ Assay, a bias-controlled multiplex PCR, was used to amplify TCRbeta CDR3 regions from genomic DNA. On the study's bioinformatics: The number of nucleated cells in each sample was estimated by amplification of reference gene primers within the assay. To quantify the absolute abundance of each unique TCRbeta CDR3 rearrangement, sequence reads were collapsed and filtered. For each sample, productive Simpson clonality was calculated as the square root of Simpson's diversity index across productive rearrangements. The immuneACCESS repertoire file appears here via TCRdb, limited to in-frame rearrangements. These files lack a portion of the clones; in checked studies, under half of the deficit traces to unresolved V genes, and the cause of the others is not known. Clonal size and the V and J genes are those of that table, whereas D and trimming came from the DNA. The sample table records 150,000 to 200,000 clones; 87% of these occur just once. Together, the top ten hold 20% to 25% of the sample.

Overall results and qualifications from the work: Clinical and demographic metadata were provided uncurated, with the amount varying by source and participant.

The sequencing input was peripheral blood. This TCR derives from a man in his sixties with active or convalescent COVID-19.

The sequence in DNA is TGTGCCAGTAGTATAGATCAAGGTAGGGGATACAATCAGCCCCAGCATTTT. Protein translation: CASSIDQGRGYNQPQHF. Rearrangement joined TRBV19 to TRBJ1-5; TRBD1 is a possible D gene, resting on 5 matching bases. The germline V gene (reference sequence) gives CDR1 as LNHDA and CDR2 as SQIVND. Including the terminal cysteine and phenylalanine, the CDR3 comprises 17 residues. Only the CDR3 part of the read is kept: 51 bases, read in frame from the first base. The germline ends are 15 bases apart after V is trimmed by 0 bases and J by 3 bases.